This T cell receptor beta chain comes out of a study of T cells in Graves' hyperthyroidism and ophthalmopathy. Uncontrolled infection, other autoimmune disease, pregnancy or lactation excluded patients. PBMCs stemmed from about 9.7 ml fresh peripheral blood. About this clonotype itself: The antigen remains undetermined.

The V and J ends lost 1 base and 8 bases respectively, with 14 bases between them. CDR1 is SGHAT and CDR2 is FQNNGV in the germline V gene. The CDR3 totals 14 residues. TCR beta CDR3 region amplification was performed from RNA transcripts. A first-round RT-PCR of the TCR CDR3 used the HTBI primer set. One entry per CDR3 protein, called by TCRdb with MiXCR from the multiplex PCR reads. There are about 600,000 distinct CDR3 sequences in the sample; 16% occur only once, and roughly 3.3% lies in the top ten. Study-wide results and limits: Most clonotypes expanded in thyroid above 0.001 were likewise present in blood.

The clonotype originates from a woman aged 40 to 50 with Graves' ophthalmopathy. The sample comprised blood. This chain joins TRBV11-2 and TRBJ1-2, with D hard to call. The DNA for the CDR3 is TGTGCCAGCAGCTTAGGGGGAGGGTCTGAAGGCTACACCTTC. Encoded protein: CASSLGGGSEGYTF. The full variable domain, its missing parts supplied by reference TRBV11-2 and TRBJ1-2, is EAGVAQSPRYKIIEKRQSVAFWCNPISGHATLYWYQQILGQGPKLLIQFQNNGVVDDSQLPKDRFSAERLKGVDSTLKIQPAKLEDSAVYLCASSLGGGSEGYTFGSGTRLTVV.